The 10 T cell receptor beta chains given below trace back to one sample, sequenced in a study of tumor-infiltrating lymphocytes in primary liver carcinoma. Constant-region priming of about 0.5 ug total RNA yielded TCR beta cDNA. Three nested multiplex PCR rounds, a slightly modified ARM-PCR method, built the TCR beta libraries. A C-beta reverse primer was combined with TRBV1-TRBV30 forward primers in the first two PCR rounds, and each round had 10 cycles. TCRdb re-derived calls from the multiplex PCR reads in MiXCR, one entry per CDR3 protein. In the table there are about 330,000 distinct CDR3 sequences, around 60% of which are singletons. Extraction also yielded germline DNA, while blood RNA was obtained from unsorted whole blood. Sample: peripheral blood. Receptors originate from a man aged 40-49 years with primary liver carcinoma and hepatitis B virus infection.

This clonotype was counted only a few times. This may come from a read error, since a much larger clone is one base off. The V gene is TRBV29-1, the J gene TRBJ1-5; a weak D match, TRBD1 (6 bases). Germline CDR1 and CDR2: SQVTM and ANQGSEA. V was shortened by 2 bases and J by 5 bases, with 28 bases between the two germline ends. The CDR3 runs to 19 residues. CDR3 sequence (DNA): TGCAGCGTTGAACTCATGCCCGGGACACCAAAACCTCGGGATCAGCCCCAGCATTTT. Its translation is CSVELMPGTPKPRDQPQHF.

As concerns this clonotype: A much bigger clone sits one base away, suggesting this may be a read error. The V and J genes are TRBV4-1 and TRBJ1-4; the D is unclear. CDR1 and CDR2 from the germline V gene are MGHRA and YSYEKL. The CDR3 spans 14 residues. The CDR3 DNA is TGCGCCAGCAGTCAGCGGATAACTAATGAAAAACTGTCTTTT. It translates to CASSQRITNEKLSF.

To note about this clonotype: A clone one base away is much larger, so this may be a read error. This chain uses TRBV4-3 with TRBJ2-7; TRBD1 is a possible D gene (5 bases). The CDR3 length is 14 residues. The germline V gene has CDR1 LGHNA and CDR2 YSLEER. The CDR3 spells CVSSQEARDYEQYF. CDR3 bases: TGCGTCAGCAGCCAAGAGGCCAGGGACTACGAGCAGTACTTC.

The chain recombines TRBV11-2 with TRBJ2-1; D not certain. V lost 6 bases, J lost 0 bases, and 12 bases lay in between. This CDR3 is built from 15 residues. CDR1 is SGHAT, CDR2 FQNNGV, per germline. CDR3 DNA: TGTGCCAGCAGTCGGTCCTCGGGCTCCTACAATGAGCAGTTCTTC. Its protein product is CASSRSSGSYNEQFF. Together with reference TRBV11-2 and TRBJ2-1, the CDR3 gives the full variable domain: EAGVAQSPRYKIIEKRQSVAFWCNPISGHATLYWYQQILGQGPKLLIQFQNNGVVDDSQLPKDRFSAERLKGVDSTLKIQPAKLEDSAVYLCASSRSSGSYNEQFFGPGTRLTVL.

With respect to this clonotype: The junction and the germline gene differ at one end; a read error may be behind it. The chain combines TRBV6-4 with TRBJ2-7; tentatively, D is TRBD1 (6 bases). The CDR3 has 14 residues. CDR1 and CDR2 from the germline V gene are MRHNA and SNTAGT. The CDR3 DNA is TGTGCCAGCAGTGAAGACAGGCGAACCTACGAGCAGTATTTC. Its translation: CASSEDRRTYEQYF.

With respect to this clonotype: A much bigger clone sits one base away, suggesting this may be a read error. For the CDR3, the DNA is TGTGCCATCAGCGGTTACGATGAGCAGTTCTTC. Translating gives CAISGYDEQFF. The rearrangement links TRBV10-3 to TRBJ2-1; D gene unclear. The germline V and J ends were trimmed by 6 bases and 8 bases, with 8 bases remaining between them. Germline CDR1 reads ENHRY; CDR2 reads SYGVKD. CDR3 length equals 11 residues.

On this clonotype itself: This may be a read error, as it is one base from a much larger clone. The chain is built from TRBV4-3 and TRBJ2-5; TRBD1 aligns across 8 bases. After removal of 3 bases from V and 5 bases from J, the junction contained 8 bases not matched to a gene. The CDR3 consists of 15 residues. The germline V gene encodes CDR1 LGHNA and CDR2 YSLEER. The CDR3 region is CASSHETDRAETQYF. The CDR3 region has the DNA TGCGCCAGCAGCCATGAGACGGACAGGGCGGAGACCCAGTACTTC.

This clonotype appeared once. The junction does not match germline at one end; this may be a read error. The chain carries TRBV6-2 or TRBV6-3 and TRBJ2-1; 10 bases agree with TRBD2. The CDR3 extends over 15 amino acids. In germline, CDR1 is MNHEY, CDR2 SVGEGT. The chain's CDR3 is CSSSSGLAAIQGQFF. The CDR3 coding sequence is TGTTCCAGCAGTTCTGGACTAGCGGCTATTCAGGGGCAGTTCTTC.

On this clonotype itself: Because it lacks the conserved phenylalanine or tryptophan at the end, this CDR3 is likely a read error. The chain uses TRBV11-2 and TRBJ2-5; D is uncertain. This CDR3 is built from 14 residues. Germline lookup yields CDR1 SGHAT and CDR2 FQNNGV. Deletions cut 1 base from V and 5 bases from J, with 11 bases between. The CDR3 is CASSLVSMEETQYL. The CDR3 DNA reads TGTGCCAGCAGCTTAGTCTCGATGGAGGAGACCCAGTACCTC.

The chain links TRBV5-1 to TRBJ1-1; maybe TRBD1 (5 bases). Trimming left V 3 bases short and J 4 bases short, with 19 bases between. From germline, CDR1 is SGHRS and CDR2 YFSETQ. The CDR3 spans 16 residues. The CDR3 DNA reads TGCGCCAGCAGCTCCGCGCCTGCGGGGGTGAGCACTGAAGCTTTCTTT. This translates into CASSSAPAGVSTEAFF.